The 27 T cell receptor beta chains reported below all come from one sample, sequenced in a study of cytomegalovirus exposure and HLA in healthy donors. Use of 60 Vbeta and 13 Jbeta primers characterized the PCR. Assay: immunoSEQ multiplex PCR; the TCRdb copy retains only in-frame clones and omits some. Here the sample spans under 85,000 clones, around 79% being singletons. The sample was PBMCs. Every receptor here comes from a man aged 35-49 years in good health and CMV-seronegative.

Notes on this clone: An end of the junction differs from the germline gene, which may be a read error. This specimen includes other DNA sequences encoding the same CDR3. The V and J genes are TRBV6-5 and TRBJ1-1, with D possibly being TRBD1 (6 bases). The CDR3 is 15 amino acids. Germline loops: CDR1 MNHEY, CDR2 SVGAGI. CDR3 bases: TGTGCCAGCAGTTACTTCGGGGGGCTGTTCACTGAGGCTTTCTTT. The encoded protein is CASSYFGGLFTEAFF.

V and J are TRBV11-2 and TRBJ2-1, with a weak D call TRBD2 (6 bases). CDR3 length: 14 amino acids. From germline, CDR1 is SGHAT and CDR2 FQNNGV. V was shortened by 3 bases and J by 2 bases, with 8 bases between the two germline ends. The CDR3 bases are TGTGCCAGCAGCTTTAGCGGACCCTACAATGAGCAGTTCTTC. Protein: CASSFSGPYNEQFF.

This clone has a handful of counts. The chain uses TRBV4-1 and TRBJ1-3; 11 bases are a match to TRBD1. V lost 4 bases, J lost 0 bases, and 11 bases stayed unmatched. The CDR3 is 19 amino acids. Germline assignment: CDR1 MGHRA and CDR2 YSYEKL. For the CDR3, the DNA is TGCGCCAGCAGCCGGGAGGACAGGGGGCTTCTTATCTCTGGAAACACCATATATTTT. Protein sequence: CASSREDRGLLISGNTIYF.

V usage is TRBV19 and J usage is TRBJ2-5; maybe TRBD2 (6 bases). The closer fit of TRBJ2-7 to the DNA end suggests the J call may be wrong. This CDR3 contains 11 residues. CDR1 LNHDA and CDR2 SQIVND come from the germline V gene (reference sequence). In nucleotides, the CDR3 is TGTGCCACCCGGGAGAGCTACGAGCAGTACTTC. Translation: CATRESYEQYF.

The rearrangement links TRBV9 to TRBJ2-7; the match to TRBD2 covers 8 bases. Germline trimming cut 0 bases from V and 7 bases from J; bases unmatched to any gene: 9. Germline CDR1 and CDR2: SGDLS and YYNGEE. The CDR3 sequence is 15 residues long. This CDR3 reads CASSVDGREAREQYF. The CDR3 coding sequence is TGTGCCAGCAGCGTAGATGGGCGGGAGGCACGAGAGCAGTACTTC.

J is TRBJ1-2 and V is TRBV14; 7 bases map to TRBD1. The CDR3 totals 15 residues. With 3 bases clipped from V and 0 bases from J, the junction kept 4 bases outside the gene matches. CDR1 SGHDN and CDR2 FVKESK come from the germline V gene. In DNA, the CDR3 is TGTGCCAGCAGCCAGGGGGACAGCCCTAACTATGGCTACACCTTC. Residues: CASSQGDSPNYGYTF.

V is TRBV5-4 and J is TRBJ1-2; D perhaps matches TRBD1 (6 bases). Germline CDR1 and CDR2: SGHNT and YYREEE (reference sequence). The ends were cut back, 5 bases at V and 3 bases at J, with 11 bases in the middle. This CDR3 contains 13 residues. This CDR3 is CASSRTDDYGYTF. CDR3 DNA sequence: TGTGCCAGCAGTCGGACAGACGACTATGGCTACACCTTC.

The chain has TRBV2 and TRBJ1-1; no clear D gene. Germline CDR1 and CDR2: SNHLY and FYNNEI. This CDR3 spans 14 amino acids. The V end lost 7 bases, the J end lost 1 base, and 13 bases lay between the germline ends. CDR3 region: CASKKIVSNTEAFF. In DNA form, the CDR3 reads TGTGCCAGCAAGAAAATAGTCTCGAACACTGAAGCTTTCTTT.

The chain is built from TRBV5-5 and TRBJ1-2; 9 bases are shared with TRBD1. Trimming cost V 7 bases and J 5 bases; bases outside gene matches: 9. The CDR3 spans 14 residues. The germline CDR1 and CDR2 sequences are SGHKS and YYEKEE (reference sequence). CDR3 residues: CASSSWTGDYGYTF. The CDR3 DNA sequence: TGTGCCAGCTCCTCTTGGACAGGGGATTATGGCTACACCTTC.

The chain recombines TRBV7-7 with TRBJ2-5, with 11 bases lining up with TRBD2. CDR1 and CDR2 from the germline V gene are SSHAT and FNYEAQ (reference sequence). The CDR3 is 15 residues long. The DNA of the CDR3 is TGTGCTAGCGGTAGCGGGAGGGCAGTGAGAGAGACCCAGTACTTC. Its translation is CASGSGRAVRETQYF.

This clone appeared once. This chain links TRBV9 with TRBJ2-4, with 8 bases that match TRBD1. This CDR3 region has 16 residues. V was clipped by 2 bases and J by 2 bases; unmatched bases: 6. Germline V gene data show CDR1 as SGDLS and CDR2 as YYNGEE. The CDR3 here is CASSVGGQGSKNIQYF. The CDR3 nucleotides are TGTGCCAGCAGCGTCGGAGGACAGGGTTCCAAAAACATTCAGTACTTC. The variable domain in full, with the rest retrieved from reference TRBV9 and TRBJ2-4, is DSGVTQTPKHLITATGQRVTLRCSPRSGDLSVYWYQQSLDQGLQFLIQYYNGEERAKGNILERFSAQQFPDLHSELNLSSLELGDSALYFCASSVGGQGSKNIQYFGAGTRLSVL.

The sample holds a few counts of this clone. CDR3 amino acids: CASSFLQGGQPQHF. For the CDR3, the DNA is TGTGCCAGCAGCTTCCTCCAGGGGGGTCAGCCCCAGCATTTT. The chain links TRBV7-2 to TRBJ1-5; TRBD1 matches 7 bases. The CDR3 loop spans 14 amino acids. J was trimmed by 6 bases and V by 3 bases; bases with no gene match: 5. CDR1 SGHTA and CDR2 FQGNSA come from the germline V gene.

The chain joins TRBV7-9 to TRBJ1-2; no clear D. The CDR3 runs 15 residues. The germline V gene encodes CDR1 SEHNR and CDR2 FQNEAQ (reference sequence). V was trimmed by 5 bases and J by 4 bases, leaving 17 bases between them. The CDR3 spells CASSVTEGPFYGYTF. The DNA for the CDR3 is TGTGCCAGCAGCGTAACGGAGGGTCCCTTCTATGGCTACACCTTC.

This clone was found a few times. The chain has TRBV14 and TRBJ2-7; TRBD1 is a possible D gene (7 bases). V lost 5 bases, J lost 12 bases, and 20 bases lay in between. The germline V gene has CDR1 SGHDN and CDR2 FVKESK. This CDR3 is built from 13 residues. CDR3 sequence reads: CASSSGARGDPYF. CDR3 sequence (DNA): TGTGCCAGCAGCTCTGGGGCCAGGGGGGATCCGTACTTC.

J is TRBJ2-2 and V is TRBV19; D is perhaps TRBD1 (8 bases). Between the trimmed V and J ends, which lost 5 bases and 1 base, there was a span of 17 bases. From germline, CDR1 is LNHDA and CDR2 SQIVND (reference sequence). The CDR3 loop spans 17 amino acids. In nucleotides, the CDR3 is TGTGCCAGTAGTCCTCGGACAGGGAGGGGGAACACCGGGGAGCTGTTTTTT. It yields the protein CASSPRTGRGNTGELFF.

The chain employs TRBV4-2 and TRBJ2-7; weak D call: TRBD2 (6 bases). Trimming removed 2 bases at V and 5 bases at J, with 16 bases between. Germline V gene lookup returns CDR1 LGHNA and CDR2 YNFKEQ. The CDR3 is made up of 15 amino acids. The CDR3 coding sequence is TGTGCCAGCAGCCAAACCGAGGGCGGGGTCAACGAGCAGTACTTC. The encoded protein is CASSQTEGGVNEQYF.

The J gene is TRBJ1-5, the V gene TRBV9; perhaps TRBD1 as D (5 bases). This CDR3 is built from 15 residues. Germline lookup yields CDR1 SGDLS and CDR2 YYNGEE. V gave up 0 bases and J gave up 2 bases, with 9 bases separating them. The CDR3 loop reads CASSVDGQGNQPQHF. CDR3 DNA sequence: TGTGCCAGCAGCGTAGACGGACAAGGCAATCAGCCCCAGCATTTT.

Notes on this clone: In this CDR3 the conserved last residue, phenylalanine or tryptophan, is missing, so a read error is likely. The limits of the CDR3 on the DNA are not certain, so only TCRdb's listed CDR3 is given. The chain has TRBV7-8 and TRBJ2-7; the D call in the table, TRBD2, was not verified against the DNA. The CDR3 comprises 12 residues, both ends counted. The V gene's germline CDR1 is SGHVS and CDR2 FQNEAQ. This CDR3 reads CASSDSREVVGL.

This chain links TRBV4-2 with TRBJ2-1; the match to TRBD2 covers 9 bases. This CDR3 comprises 16 residues. Losses at the gene ends were 4 bases for V and 0 bases for J; bases not matched to a gene: 4. CDR1 and CDR2 from the germline V gene are LGHNA and YNFKEQ. The CDR3 sequence is CASSPYSGSSYNEQFF. CDR3 coding DNA: TGTGCCAGCAGCCCATATAGCGGGAGCTCCTACAATGAGCAGTTCTTC.

The V call is TRBV11-2, the J call TRBJ2-7; D possibly corresponds to TRBD1 (6 bases). In germline, CDR1 is SGHAT, CDR2 FQNNGV. CDR3 length: 13 amino acids. Trimming left V 4 bases short and J 8 bases short, with 15 bases between. CDR3 bases: TGTGCCAGCAGCTCCACTTACAGGGTACAGCAGTACTTC. As protein: CASSSTYRVQQYF.

This clone came up once. V gene TRBV27 combines with J gene TRBJ2-7; tentative D call: TRBD1 (7 bases). The germline CDR1 and CDR2 sequences are MNHEY and SMNVEV (reference sequence). The CDR3 runs to 15 residues. V was trimmed by 1 base and J by 2 bases, leaving 12 bases between them. CDR3: CASSLLGRGAYEQYF. The CDR3 bases are TGTGCCAGCAGTTTATTGGGCAGGGGGGCCTACGAGCAGTACTTC.

J is TRBJ2-2 and V is TRBV10-1; 7 bases align to TRBD1. V was pared by 0 bases and J by 6 bases, with 4 bases of the junction left unmatched. This CDR3 is built from 15 residues. Germline V gene data show CDR1 as WNHNN and CDR2 as SYGVQD (reference sequence). The CDR3 sequence is CASSESGQFAGELFF. CDR3 nucleotide sequence: TGCGCCAGCAGTGAGTCGGGACAGTTCGCCGGGGAGCTGTTTTTT.

This clone was recorded only once. The V gene is TRBV2, the J gene TRBJ1-2, with D hard to call. Germline CDR1 reads SNHLY; CDR2 reads FYNNEI. Trimming removed 3 bases from V and 7 bases from J, with 9 bases in between. The CDR3 is made up of 12 amino acids. CDR3 amino acids: CASSEGRGGYTF. For the CDR3, the DNA is TGTGCCAGCAGTGAGGGTCGCGGTGGCTACACCTTC.

This rearrangement joins TRBV5-1 to TRBJ2-3, with a possible D match to TRBD2 (6 bases). The CDR3 extends over 15 amino acids. Per germline, CDR1 SGHRS and CDR2 YFSETQ. Trimming left V 3 bases short and J 2 bases short, with 13 bases between. Here the CDR3 reads CASSSRGGDTDTQYF. CDR3 sequence (DNA): TGCGCCAGCAGCTCCCGTGGAGGGGACACAGATACGCAGTATTTT.

The gene calls are TRBV5-6 and TRBJ1-1; D not resolved. The CDR3 runs to 17 residues. Germline lookup yields CDR1 SGHDT and CDR2 YYEEEE. V gave up 2 bases and J gave up 1 base, with 18 bases separating them. The CDR3 region has the DNA TGTGCCAGCAGCTTAATGGTACCAGACATTCCGAACACTGAAGCTTTCTTT. Amino acids: CASSLMVPDIPNTEAFF.

This chain links TRBV6-1 with TRBJ1-5, with 7 bases aligning to TRBD1. The CDR3 has 14 residues. Germline CDR1 reads MNHNS; CDR2 reads SASEGT. Germline trimming cut 6 bases from V and 5 bases from J; bases unmatched to any gene: 7. The DNA of the CDR3 is TGTGCCAGCAGGACCCGACAGGGTTATCAGCCCCAGCATTTT. Protein product: CASRTRQGYQPQHF.

CDR3 region: CASSPEVPDSNQPQHF. Here the CDR3 DNA reads TGTGCCAGCTCACCAGAAGTTCCAGATAGCAATCAGCCCCAGCATTTT. This sequence joins TRBV18 and TRBJ1-5, with unresolved D. The CDR3 length is 16 residues. Per the germline V gene, CDR1 is KGHSH and CDR2 is LQKENI. Trimming removed 2 bases from V and 0 bases from J, with 11 bases in between. Together with reference TRBV18 and TRBJ1-5, the CDR3 gives the full variable domain: NAGVMQNPRHLVRRRGQEARLRCSPMKGHSHVYWYRQLPEEGLKFMVYLQKENIIDESGMPKERFSAEFPKEGPSILRIQQVVRGDSAAYFCASSPEVPDSNQPQHFGDGTRLSIL.